This is a list of T cell receptor beta chains from one sample in a study of T cell responses to AZD1222 COVID-19 vaccine. This table comes from immunoSEQ multiplex PCR, and its TCRdb copy is limited to in-frame clones, with some not included. The data hold some 110,000 clones, with around 89% observed a single time. Specimen: peripheral blood, collected 28 days after the second AZD1222 dose. These receptors originate from an adult who received the AZD1222 COVID-19 vaccine. Each CDR3 is given with its conserved first and last residue. Each record gives: J gene, D gene, clone size, V gene, CDR3 protein, CDR3 DNA. The D gene is left open where the match is weak. Size is omitted from some rows. Given values are once, few, many or a class for expanded clones.

TRBJ2-3	TRBD2	NA	TRBV28	CASSPRTSGRGTDTQYF	TGTGCCAGCAGTCCAAGGACTAGCGGGAGGGGCACAGATACGCAGTATTTT
TRBJ2-2	NA	NA	TRBV7-9	CASSRKGETGELFF	TGTGCCAGCAGCAGGAAGGGGGAAACCGGGGAGCTGTTTTTT
TRBJ2-1	NA	once	TRBV7-2	CASLPLAGYNEQFF	TGTGCCAGTCTACCGCTCGCGGGCTACAATGAGCAGTTCTTC
TRBJ2-7	NA	NA	TRBV19	CASWGPGEQYF	TGTGCCAGTTGGGGACCGGGCGAGCAGTACTTC
TRBJ1-3	NA	NA	TRBV7-2	CASSLVPGLTTTIYF	TGTGCCAGCAGCTTAGTTCCCGGGCTAACAACCACCATATATTTT
TRBJ2-3	NA	NA	TRBV5-4	CASSRAPLGTTDTQYF	TGTGCCAGCAGCAGAGCCCCACTAGGGACCACAGATACGCAGTATTTT
TRBJ2-1	NA	NA	TRBV7-2	CASSLAWNGEQFF	TGTGCCAGCAGCTTAGCATGGAACGGTGAGCAGTTCTTC
TRBJ2-7	NA	NA	TRBV7-8	CASSPTTNRVYEQYF	TGTGCCAGCAGCCCCACCACGAACAGGGTCTACGAGCAGTACTTC
TRBJ1-2	NA	NA	TRBV13	CASSLEYGYTF	TGTGCCAGCAGCTTAGAATATGGCTACACCTTC
TRBJ2-7	NA	NA	TRBV6-6	CASSYASSYEQYF	TGTGCCAGCAGTTACGCATCGTCCTACGAGCAGTACTTC
TRBJ2-5	TRBD2	NA	TRBV10-1	CASSSGSPGTGGLAGVWETQYF	TGCGCCAGCAGTTCTGGCTCACCCGGGACAGGGGGACTAGCGGGAGTTTGGGAGACCCAGTACTTC
TRBJ2-7	NA	NA	TRBV28	CASSLLGSSITEQYF	TGTGCCAGCAGTTTATTGGGGTCATCAATAACGGAGCAGTACTTC
TRBJ2-7	NA	NA	TRBV9	CASSVDVQSYEQYF	TGTGCCAGCAGCGTAGACGTGCAGTCCTACGAGCAGTACTTC
TRBJ1-4	NA	NA	TRBV6-5	CASSYSVRDGNEKLFF	TGTGCCAGCAGTTACTCGGTCCGAGACGGTAATGAAAAACTGTTTTTT
TRBJ2-1	NA	NA	TRBV3-1/TRBV3-2	CASSQAPFGAVNNEQFF	TGTGCCAGCAGCCAAGCCCCTTTTGGGGCGGTAAACAATGAGCAGTTCTTC
TRBJ2-7	NA	NA	TRBV11-2	CASSSGKGNEQYF	TGTGCCAGCAGCTCAGGGAAGGGTAACGAGCAGTACTTC
TRBJ2-3	NA	NA	TRBV5-5	CASRLGPMGADTQYF	TGTGCCAGCAGGCTCGGTCCCATGGGCGCAGATACGCAGTATTTT
TRBJ2-3	NA	NA	TRBV28	CASSFRGLGPGADTQYF	TGTGCCAGCAGTTTCCGGGGGCTGGGGCCGGGCGCAGATACGCAGTATTTT
TRBJ2-7	NA	NA	TRBV3-1/TRBV3-2	CASSQGLRTPSSYEQYF	TGTGCCAGCAGCCAAGGTCTCAGGACGCCCTCCTCCTACGAGCAGTACTTC
TRBJ1-6	NA	NA	TRBV30	CALGRQSYNSPLHF	TGTGCCTTAGGCCGGCAGTCCTATAATTCACCCCTCCACTTT
TRBJ1-6	TRBD1	NA	TRBV2	CASSQQGISPLHF	TGTGCCAGCAGTCAACAGGGGATTTCACCCCTCCACTTT
TRBJ2-7	NA	NA	TRBV28	CASSLSYGPYEQYF	TGTGCCAGCAGTCTCTCGTACGGTCCCTACGAGCAGTACTTC
TRBJ2-5	TRBD2	NA	TRBV24-1	CATSAASGQETQYF	TGTGCCACCAGTGCTGCTAGCGGGCAAGAGACCCAGTACTTC
TRBJ2-1	NA	NA	TRBV29-1	CSVVGIYNEQFF	TGCAGCGTTGTGGGGATCTACAATGAGCAGTTCTTC
TRBJ2-1	NA	NA	TRBV28	CASREQLNEQFF	TGTGCCAGCAGAGAACAGCTCAATGAGCAGTTCTTC
TRBJ2-2	TRBD1	NA	TRBV7-9	CASSYQMTGGHDTGELFF	TGTGCCAGCAGCTACCAAATGACAGGGGGGCACGACACCGGGGAGCTGTTTTTT
TRBJ2-3	NA	NA	TRBV2	CASSLDRFTDTQYF	TGTGCCAGCAGTTTAGACAGGTTCACAGATACGCAGTATTTT
TRBJ1-1	NA	NA	TRBV5-1	CASSLAAGLNTEAFF	TGCGCCAGCAGCTTGGCGGCAGGCCTGAACACTGAAGCTTTCTTT
TRBJ2-1	TRBD2	NA	TRBV5-1	CASRGGSGETYNEQFF	TGCGCCAGCCGCGGGGGTAGCGGGGAGACCTACAATGAGCAGTTCTTC
TRBJ2-7	TRBD1	few	TRBV29-1	CSVAVTGDNEQYF	TGCAGCGTTGCCGTGACAGGGGACAACGAGCAGTACTTC
TRBJ1-2	NA	NA	TRBV29-1	CSATPTKPSNYGYTF	TGCAGCGCTACACCGACCAAACCCTCTAACTATGGCTACACCTTC
TRBJ2-1	NA	NA	TRBV6-1	CASSESGARYNEQFF	TGTGCCAGCAGTGAGTCCGGGGCGCGGTACAATGAGCAGTTCTTC
TRBJ2-7	NA	once	TRBV21-1	CASSTGTGTGEQYF	TGTGCCAGCAGCACGGGGACAGGGACGGGTGAGCAGTACTTC
TRBJ1-1	NA	NA	TRBV6-1	CASSEGMGPSGAFF	TGTGCCAGCAGTGAAGGGATGGGGCCCTCTGGAGCTTTCTTT
TRBJ1-2	NA	NA	TRBV4-2	CASSQDFGGYGYTF	TGTGCCAGCAGCCAAGATTTCGGAGGCTATGGCTACACCTTC
TRBJ2-7	NA	NA	TRBV27	CASSLSTGDSSYEQYF	TGTGCCAGCAGTTTATCGACGGGGGATAGCTCCTACGAGCAGTACTTC
TRBJ2-2	NA	NA	TRBV11-3	CASSLPYGELFF	TGTGCCAGCAGCTTGCCCTACGGGGAGCTGTTTTTT
TRBJ2-5	TRBD2	NA	TRBV7-2	CASSIRLAGGVETQYF	TGTGCCAGCAGCATAAGACTAGCGGGAGGCGTGGAGACCCAGTACTTC
TRBJ1-1	TRBD1	NA	TRBV6-5	CASSGTGGSWTEAFF	TGTGCCAGCAGCGGCACAGGGGGCAGTTGGACTGAAGCTTTCTTT
TRBJ1-6	NA	NA	TRBV9	CASSYSRAPGYNSPLHF	TGTGCCAGCAGCTATTCGCGGGCCCCTGGGTATAATTCACCCCTCCACTTT
TRBJ2-6	NA	once	TRBV10-3	CAIRGDTSGANVLTF	TGTGCCATCAGGGGGGACACCTCTGGGGCCAACGTCCTGACTTTC
TRBJ1-1	NA	NA	TRBV6-5	CASSYREGGTEAFF	TGTGCCAGCAGTTATAGGGAAGGGGGCACTGAAGCTTTCTTT